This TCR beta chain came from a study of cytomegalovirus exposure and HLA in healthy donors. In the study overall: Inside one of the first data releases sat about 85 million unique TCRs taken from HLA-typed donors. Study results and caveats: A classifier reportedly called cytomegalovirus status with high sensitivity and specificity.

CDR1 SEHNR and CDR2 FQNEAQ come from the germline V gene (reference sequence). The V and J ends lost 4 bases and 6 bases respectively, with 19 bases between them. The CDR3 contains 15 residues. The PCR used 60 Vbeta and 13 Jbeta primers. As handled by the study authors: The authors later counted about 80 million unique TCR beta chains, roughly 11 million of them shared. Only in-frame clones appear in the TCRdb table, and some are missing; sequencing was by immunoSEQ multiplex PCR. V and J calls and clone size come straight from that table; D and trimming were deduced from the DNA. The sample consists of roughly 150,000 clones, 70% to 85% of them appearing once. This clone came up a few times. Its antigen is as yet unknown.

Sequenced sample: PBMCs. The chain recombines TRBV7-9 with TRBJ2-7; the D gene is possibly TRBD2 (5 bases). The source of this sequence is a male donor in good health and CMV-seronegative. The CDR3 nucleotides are TGTGCCAGCAGCTACGACTCCATCCTCGGAGGCGAGCAGTACTTC. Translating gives CASSYDSILGGEQYF.